This T cell receptor beta chain was sequenced for a study of T cells after yellow fever vaccination. Points from the study as a whole: Faster peaking, at day 5 versus 15, marked a secondary response that was weaker. Reappearing after the booster were most of the clones from primary vaccination (around 95% CD4, approximately 85% CD8).

Per the germline V gene, CDR1 is DFQATT and CDR2 is SNEGSKA (reference sequence). V lost 4 bases and J lost 5, with 9 bases in between. There are 11 residues in the CDR3. MiXCR was run by TCRdb on the 5' RACE reads, yielding one entry per CDR3 protein. The sample includes 620,000 or so distinct CDR3 sequences, approximately 13% of them seen just once. This clonotype was counted between two and nine times. The target antigen is unknown. The chain joins TRBV20-1 to TRBJ2-7, with D uncertain. The TCR comes from a man between 25 and 39 years old who received the YFV17D yellow fever vaccine. The sequencing used PBMCs, collected on the day of the yellow fever booster vaccination. The CDR3 is CSAIHGNEQYF. Here the CDR3 DNA reads TGCAGTGCTATCCATGGTAACGAGCAGTACTTC.